This T cell receptor beta chain emerged from a study of CD8 T cells in ankylosing spondylitis. General study results and limits: The clones that were linked to disease were reported to be significantly enriched in matched synovial fluid samples from ankylosing spondylitis patients. CD8+ cells made up the disease-linked clones, which were relatively rare in peripheral blood. Reactive arthritis synovial fluid and blood previously showed some of these motif variants. Among TCR beta sequences, a motif of eight or nine highly homologous variants appeared characteristic of ankylosing spondylitis blood.

CDR1 is LGHNA, CDR2 YSLEER, per germline. The CDR3 has 16 amino acids. V lost 0 bases and J lost 3, with 12 bases in between. One entry per CDR3 protein, called by TCRdb with MiXCR from the 5' RACE reads. The sample contains about 130,000 distinct CDR3 sequences, about a tenth of which appear only once. This clonotype was observed at least ten times. Its antigen remains unknown. The gene calls are TRBV4-3 and TRBJ2-1; D not resolved. This TCR was sampled from a male donor with ankylosing spondylitis or in good health (not recorded which). The sequencing sample was made of blood, either unsorted or a sorted T cell fraction (not recorded which). The CDR3 sequence is CASSQDLRMDYNEQFF. The CDR3 nucleotides read TGCGCCAGCAGCCAAGACCTGCGGATGGACTACAATGAGCAGTTCTTC.